What follows are 30 T cell receptor beta chains derived from one specimen sequenced in a study of regulatory T cells in long-lasting Graves disease. The TCR beta library used iRepertoire HTBI primers with Arm-PCR amplification of CDR3. MiXCR, run by TCRdb on the multiplex PCR reads, gives a single entry per CDR3 protein. The profile shows hundreds of thousands of distinct CDR3 sequences, roughly a fifth of them singletons. Specified time point: persistent/refractory GD, antithyroid drugs over 5 years with positive TRAb. Scientists built the TCR library using RNA that was extracted from PBMCs. Sequencing was performed on peripheral blood mononuclear cells (PBMCs), taken when the disease was refractory, from a patient treated with antithyroid drugs. Receptor source: a female donor with Graves disease.

This sequence joins TRBV25-1 and TRBJ1-5; tentative D call: TRBD1 (6 bases). The V end was cut by 5 bases, the J end by 9 bases, with 17 bases between. The CDR3 totals 14 residues. The germline CDR1 and CDR2 sequences are MGHDK and SYGVNS. Here the CDR3 DNA reads TGTGCCAGCAGTTCACCAGGGGCTAGTCGGCCCCAGCATTTT. Its protein is CASSSPGASRPQHF.

The gene calls are TRBV5-1 and TRBJ2-5; D is perhaps TRBD1 (8 bases). There are 13 residues in the CDR3. The germline V and J ends were trimmed by 3 bases and 5 bases, with 11 bases remaining between them. CDR1 and CDR2 (germline): SGHRS, YFSETQ. CDR3 amino acids: CASSSQGGETQYF. In DNA, the CDR3 is TGCGCCAGCAGCTCACAGGGGGGGGAGACCCAGTACTTC. Filled out from reference TRBV5-1 and TRBJ2-5, the complete variable domain reads KAGVTQTPRYLIKTRGQQVTLSCSPISGHRSVSWYQQTPGQGLQFLFEYFSETQRNKGNFPGRFSGRQFSNSRSEMNVSTLELGDSALYLCASSSQGGETQYFGPGTRLLVL.

Ten or more counts support this clonotype. This chain joins TRBV2 and TRBJ1-2; TRBD1 matches at 9 bases. CDR1 and CDR2 from the germline V gene are SNHLY and FYNNEI. The J segment lost 7 bases and the V segment lost 7 bases, leaving 7 bases of the junction unmatched. The CDR3 length is 13 residues. This chain's CDR3 is CASKPGTGFGYTF. The DNA for the CDR3 is TGTGCCAGCAAGCCCGGGACAGGGTTTGGCTACACCTTC.

This clonotype was counted a few times. CDR3 in amino acids: CASSSPRGLGGTGELFF. CDR3 nucleotides: TGTGCCAGCAGTTCACCAAGGGGTCTGGGGGGCACCGGGGAGCTGTTTTTT. This chain uses TRBV2 with TRBJ2-2, with D tentatively TRBD2 (6 bases). Looked up from germline, CDR1 is SNHLY and CDR2 is FYNNEI. The CDR3 consists of 17 residues. V dropped 5 bases and J dropped 4 bases, with 20 bases sitting between them. The full variable domain, with the rest looked up from reference TRBV2 and TRBJ2-2, is EPEVTQTPSHQVTQMGQEVILRCVPISNHLYFYWYRQILGQKVEFLVSFYNNEISEKSEIFDDQFSVERPDGSNFTLKIRSTKLEDSAMYFCASSSPRGLGGTGELFFGEGSRLTVL.

The table lists this clonotype with a few counts. The V gene is TRBV4-1, the J gene TRBJ1-4; D perhaps matches TRBD1 (5 bases). From germline, CDR1 is MGHRA and CDR2 YSYEKL. This CDR3 is 15 amino acids long. Trimming removed 6 bases from V and 7 bases from J, with 18 bases in between. CDR3 in amino acids: CASRRRETPSEKLFF. The CDR3 DNA is TGCGCCAGCAGACGCAGGGAGACCCCTAGTGAAAAACTGTTTTTT.

This clonotype was seen a handful of times. The chain joins TRBV5-1 to TRBJ1-2; 7 bases align to TRBD1. The length of the CDR3 is 20 residues. V was clipped by 4 bases and J by 5 bases; unmatched bases: 26. Germline V gives CDR1 SGHRS, CDR2 YFSETQ. In DNA form, the CDR3 reads TGCGCCAGCAGCACTTGGGCCATTATTTCGCCATCCGGGACAGCTTATGGCTACACCTTC. Translation gives CASSTWAIISPSGTAYGYTF.

The CDR3 bases are TGTGCCAGCAGTTACTCGAGGGCGGGACACGGGGAGCTGTTTTTT. Its translation is CASSYSRAGHGELFF. This sequence joins TRBV6-6 and TRBJ2-2; D is perhaps TRBD1 or TRBD2 (6 bases each). V lost 0 bases to trimming and J lost 7 bases, with 12 bases between them. CDR1 is MNHNY, CDR2 SVGAGI, per germline (reference sequence). This CDR3 has 15 amino acids.

About this clonotype: This clone may be a read error of a much larger clone one base away. This sequence joins TRBV12-5 and TRBJ1-5; 8 bases are shared with TRBD1. V lost 6 bases, J lost 6 bases, and 16 bases stayed unmatched. Germline lookup yields CDR1 LGHNT and CDR2 FRNRAP. The CDR3 runs 17 residues. The CDR3 here is CASGPDSGGRTTQPQHF. Here the CDR3 DNA reads TGTGCTAGTGGGCCTGACTCAGGGGGCCGAACAACTCAGCCCCAGCATTTT. The full variable domain, in which reference TRBV12-5 and TRBJ1-5 provide the parts outside the CDR3, is DARVTQTPRHKVTEMGQEVTMRCQPILGHNTVFWYRQTMMQGLELLAYFRNRAPLDDSGMPKDRFSAEMPDATLATLKIQPSEPRDSAVYFCASGPDSGGRTTQPQHFGDGTRLSIL.

This clonotype was observed at least ten times. V gene TRBV5-1 combines with J gene TRBJ1-5; 10 bases are a match to TRBD1. Germline CDR1 SGHRS, CDR2 YFSETQ. The ends lost 3 bases at V and 4 bases at J; junction bases unmatched: 4. The CDR3 length is 15 residues. The CDR3 nucleotides are TGCGCCAGCAGCTATTGGACAGGGGGAAATCAGCCCCAGCATTTT. It translates to CASSYWTGGNQPQHF.

The chain couples TRBV9 to TRBJ1-5; D remains ambiguous. V was clipped by 0 bases and J by 0 bases, with 22 bases between them. CDR1 is SGDLS and CDR2 is YYNGEE in the germline V gene. The CDR3 covers 20 residues. CDR3 residues: CASSVGPNIGLGYSNQPQHF. As DNA, the CDR3 is TGTGCCAGCAGCGTAGGCCCCAATATAGGGTTGGGCTATAGCAATCAGCCCCAGCATTTT.

The CDR3 loop reads CASSLGAGEGGELFF. The CDR3 nucleotides read TGTGCCAGCAGCCTGGGTGCGGGAGAAGGCGGGGAGCTGTTTTTT. J is TRBJ2-2 and V is TRBV9, with 7 bases lining up with TRBD2. The germline V gene has CDR1 SGDLS and CDR2 YYNGEE. The CDR3 is 15 amino acids. V gave up 4 bases and J gave up 7 bases; unmatched junction bases: 10. The full variable domain, completed using reference TRBV9 and TRBJ2-2, is DSGVTQTPKHLITATGQRVTLRCSPRSGDLSVYWYQQSLDQGLQFLIQYYNGEERAKGNILERFSAQQFPDLHSELNLSSLELGDSALYFCASSLGAGEGGELFFGEGSRLTVL.

The chain combines TRBV10-3 with TRBJ2-7; D is perhaps TRBD1 or TRBD2 (6 bases each). CDR1 and CDR2 from the germline V gene are ENHRY and SYGVKD. The CDR3 is made up of 14 amino acids. The ends were cut back, 4 bases at V and 5 bases at J, with 15 bases in the middle. CDR3 in DNA: TGTGCCATCAGTGGGGTCAGGGGCGGGAACGAGCAGTACTTC. Translating gives CAISGVRGGNEQYF.

Of note for this clonotype: A much larger clone lies one base from this, so it may be a read error. The chain is built from TRBV6-6 and TRBJ1-5, with 7 nucleotides matching TRBD1. V shed 0 bases, J shed 0 bases, and the junction held 14 bases outside the gene matches. From germline, CDR1 is MNHNY and CDR2 SVGAGI (reference sequence). The CDR3 totals 20 residues. CDR3 region: CASSYSTASGTEFSNQPQHF. The CDR3 region has the DNA TGTGCCAGCAGTTACTCGACGGCCTCCGGGACAGAGTTTAGCAATCAGCCCCAGCATTTT.

This clonotype was seen repeatedly, ten times or more. The chain uses TRBV11-2 and TRBJ1-4, with D perhaps matching TRBD1 (6 bases). The V end lost 2 bases, the J end lost 6 bases, and 10 bases lay between the germline ends. The CDR3 spans 14 residues. Per the germline V gene, CDR1 is SGHAT and CDR2 is FQNNGV. The CDR3 loop reads CASSLWGRDEKLFF. The CDR3 DNA is TGTGCCAGCAGCTTATGGGGGCGGGATGAAAAACTGTTTTTT.

The chain couples TRBV29-1 to TRBJ2-3, with TRBD1 identical over 9 bases. In germline, CDR1 is SQVTM, CDR2 ANQGSEA. Trimming at V came to 2 bases and at J to 4 bases, leaving 4 bases not matched to a gene. The CDR3 sequence is 14 residues long. CDR3 in amino acids: CSVENRGLADTQYF. CDR3 DNA sequence: TGCAGCGTTGAAAACAGGGGGCTAGCAGATACGCAGTATTTT.

At least ten counts were recorded for this clonotype. The CDR3 bases are TGTGCCACTCGGACAGGGGTTGCTCAAGAGACCCAGTACTTC. The encoded protein is CATRTGVAQETQYF. The chain uses TRBV2 and TRBJ2-5; TRBD1 aligns across 9 bases. J gave up 2 bases and V 10 bases, and 8 bases lay outside the gene matches. The V gene's germline CDR1 is SNHLY and CDR2 FYNNEI. The CDR3 consists of 14 residues.

The rearrangement joins TRBV10-3 to TRBJ1-1, with TRBD1 as a possible D gene (5 bases). Trimming took 0 bases from V and 1 from J, leaving 9 bases between them. The CDR3 is 15 residues long. Germline V gene data show CDR1 as ENHRY and CDR2 as SYGVKD. Written as DNA, the CDR3 is TGTGCCATCAGTGAGTCGTTTGGACAGAACACTGAAGCTTTCTTT. Protein product: CAISESFGQNTEAFF.

A single count supports this clonotype. The CDR3, as DNA: TGTGCCAGCAGCCAAGATCCGGGGTATACGCAGTATTTT. Its translation is CASSQDPGYTQYF. The V call is TRBV3-1, the J call TRBJ2-3; a weak D match, TRBD2 (5 bases). This CDR3 has 13 residues. Deletions cut 0 bases from V and 7 bases from J, with 8 bases between. Germline CDR1 and CDR2: LGHDT and YNNKEL (reference sequence).

Many counts were recorded for this clonotype. The gene calls are TRBV11-2 and TRBJ1-5; 7 positions match TRBD1. The V and J ends lost 1 base and 9 bases, in that order; junction bases with no gene match: 3. The CDR3 has 13 amino acids. CDR1 SGHAT and CDR2 FQNNGV come from the germline V gene. As DNA, the CDR3 is TGTGCCAGCAGCTTAGGAGGGGGCACGCCCCAGCATTTT. This codes for CASSLGGGTPQHF. Full variable domain (remainder filled in from reference TRBV11-2 and TRBJ1-5): EAGVAQSPRYKIIEKRQSVAFWCNPISGHATLYWYQQILGQGPKLLIQFQNNGVVDDSQLPKDRFSAERLKGVDSTLKIQPAKLEDSAVYLCASSLGGGTPQHFGDGTRLSIL.

Regarding this clonotype: A read error may produce the germline difference seen at one junction end. The CDR3 is CASSQRQGASLYGCTF. The CDR3 DNA sequence: TGTGCCAGCAGCCAGAGACAGGGGGCCTCTCTCTATGGCTGCACCTTC. The rearrangement links TRBV14 to TRBJ1-2; TRBD1 matches at 10 bases. The germline V gene encodes CDR1 SGHDN and CDR2 FVKESK. This CDR3 has 16 amino acids.

Only a few counts were recorded for this clonotype. The chain carries TRBV9 and TRBJ1-2; perhaps TRBD1 as D (5 bases). The germline V gene has CDR1 SGDLS and CDR2 YYNGEE. The V end lost 0 bases, the J end lost 5 bases, and 14 bases lay between the germline ends. The CDR3 spans 15 residues. The CDR3 is CASSVERDGGYGYTF. Here the CDR3 DNA reads TGTGCCAGCAGCGTAGAGAGGGACGGGGGTTATGGCTACACCTTC.

Comments on this clonotype: A much larger clone differs from this one at a single base, so this may be a read error. This CDR3 is missing its conserved last phenylalanine or tryptophan, likely due to a read error. The gene calls are TRBV20-1 and TRBJ1-5; 7 bases align to TRBD1. The CDR3 has 14 amino acids. Per germline, CDR1 DFQATT and CDR2 SNEGSKA (reference sequence). V gave up 3 bases and J gave up 7 bases; unmatched junction bases: 9. CDR3 coding DNA: TGCAGTGCTAGCGAGACAGGGCCGCGGCAGCCCCAGCATCTT. This sequence encodes CSASETGPRQPQHL.

A few counts support this clonotype. The rearrangement joins TRBV11-2 to TRBJ2-5; a possible D gene is TRBD1 (6 bases). Looked up from germline, CDR1 is SGHAT and CDR2 is FQNNGV. This CDR3 is built from 13 residues. Trimming pared 6 bases from V and 5 bases from J, leaving 13 bases between. The CDR3 loop is CASRPRGWETQYF. The DNA for the CDR3 is TGTGCCAGCAGGCCCAGGGGATGGGAGACCCAGTACTTC. The full variable domain, with the rest looked up from reference TRBV11-2 and TRBJ2-5, is EAGVAQSPRYKIIEKRQSVAFWCNPISGHATLYWYQQILGQGPKLLIQFQNNGVVDDSQLPKDRFSAERLKGVDSTLKIQPAKLEDSAVYLCASRPRGWETQYFGPGTRLLVL.

This chain joins TRBV7-2 and TRBJ1-2; TRBD1 might be the D (5 bases). Germline V gene data show CDR1 as SGHTA and CDR2 as FQGNSA. The ends were cut back, 0 bases at V and 4 bases at J, with 9 bases in the middle. The CDR3 totals 14 residues. The CDR3: CASSLARGVYGYTF. In DNA form, the CDR3 reads TGTGCCAGCAGCTTAGCGCGAGGGGTCTATGGCTACACCTTC.

The chain uses TRBV11-3 and TRBJ1-1; the match to TRBD1 covers 7 bases. This CDR3 spans 14 amino acids. V shed 5 bases and J 6 bases; nucleotides not matched to a gene: 9. In germline, CDR1 is SGHNT, CDR2 YENEEA. The CDR3 DNA sequence: TGTGCCAGCAGCACCCAGGGGGAGGGGTCTGAAGCTTTCTTT. Encoded protein: CASSTQGEGSEAFF.

This clonotype was observed many times. The CDR3 spells CASSPSWDYRRETQYF. For the CDR3, the DNA is TGTGCCAGCAGCCCAAGTTGGGACTACAGGCGAGAGACCCAGTACTTC. The chain uses TRBV27 and TRBJ2-5; TRBD2 matches 7 bases. Germline V gives CDR1 MNHEY, CDR2 SMNVEV (reference sequence). CDR3 length: 16 amino acids. V lost 6 bases to trimming and J lost 4 bases; unmatched junction nucleotides: 14.

This chain connects TRBV5-5 to TRBJ2-7, with TRBD1 matching 9 bases. V lost 4 bases to trimming and J lost 0 bases; unmatched junction nucleotides: 8. The CDR3 is 16 residues long. The germline gives CDR1 SGHKS, CDR2 YYEKEE (reference sequence). The chain's CDR3 is CASSPVDRGSSYEQYF. The CDR3 bases are TGTGCCAGCAGCCCGGTGGACAGGGGCAGCTCCTACGAGCAGTACTTC.

This clonotype showed up many times. The chain couples TRBV12-3 or TRBV12-4 to TRBJ1-4; tentative D call: TRBD1 (5 bases). The length of the CDR3 is 13 residues. The V end lost 0 bases, the J end lost 7 bases, and 6 bases lay between the germline ends. The CDR3 protein is CASSLAGPEKLFF. In DNA form, the CDR3 reads TGTGCCAGCAGTTTAGCGGGACCTGAAAAACTGTTTTTT.

This clonotype has just a few counts. The chain carries TRBV5-1 and TRBJ2-7; 7 bases match TRBD1. V dropped 4 bases and J dropped 5; count of bases not matched to a gene: 9. Germline CDR1 SGHRS, CDR2 YFSETQ. The length of the CDR3 is 14 residues. The CDR3 sequence: CASSPSTGYNEQYF. In DNA form, the CDR3 reads TGCGCCAGCAGCCCTTCGACAGGGTATAACGAGCAGTACTTC.

This clonotype has more than one count but fewer than ten. The chain recombines TRBV10-3 with TRBJ1-1, with D unclear. There are 12 residues in the CDR3. V gave up 8 bases and J gave up 1 base, with 8 bases separating them. CDR1 and CDR2 (germline): ENHRY, SYGVKD. Written as DNA, the CDR3 is TGTGCCATCCAGGCAGGGAACACTGAAGCTTTCTTT. Encoded protein: CAIQAGNTEAFF.